The clone carrying this T cell receptor (beta chain) has just a few counts. The sample is drawn from a study of blood T cell repertoires in COVID-19. Study summary: The analysed material was cDNA or gDNA that came from T cells, B-cell-depleted T cells, or PBMCs.

Recovery meant two consecutive negative NP/OP PCR tests, professional clearance, or resolved symptoms. V trimming: 4 bases; J trimming: 0 bases; junction bases outside the gene matches: 4. CDR3 size: 15 residues. CDR1 and CDR2 from the germline V gene are LNHNV and YYDKDF (reference sequence). The data were produced by immunoSEQ multiplex PCR, yet TCRdb's version contains in-frame clones alone and is incomplete. The data show a few hundred thousand clones, 85% seen once. Sequenced sample: PBMCs or T cells enriched from blood (not recorded which). The source is a man aged 40-49 years who had recovered from COVID-19. The gene calls are TRBV15 and TRBJ2-5, with 8 bases matching TRBD2. The CDR3 DNA reads as TGTGCCACCAGCACCGGGAGGGTCTACCAAGAGACCCAGTACTTC. The encoded protein is CATSTGRVYQETQYF.